This entry describes one T cell receptor beta chain. Produced via immunoSEQ multiplex PCR; TCRdb's table is partial and in-frame only. The sample lists more than 80,000 clones; approximately 90% were seen once. Germline assignment: CDR1 SGDLS and CDR2 YYNGEE. V dropped 0 bases and J dropped 0; count of bases not matched to a gene: 0. This CDR3 contains 15 residues. This sample is drawn from a study of OX40 agonist ivuxolimab in advanced cancers. The specimen comprised CD4+ or CD8+ T cells sorted from blood, sampled in a trial of the OX40 agonist ivuxolimab. The source of this sequence is an adult with an advanced solid tumor such as melanoma, head and neck, liver or kidney cancer. The chain is built from TRBV9 and TRBJ2-1; 7 bases are shared with TRBD2. CDR3 DNA sequence: TGTGCCAGCAGCGTAGCGGGGGGCTCCTACAATGAGCAGTTCTTC. It specifies CASSVAGGSYNEQFF.